These T cell receptor beta chains were read from a single sample in a study of blood T cells in healthy people across ages. Via MiXCR, TCRdb re-called the 5' RACE reads, giving one row per CDR3 protein. The repertoire has 540,000 or so distinct CDR3 sequences, around 48% of them found once; the top ten carry around 24%. The material sequenced was blood. Every receptor here comes from a man of 80 years or more in good health. CDR3s leave out the opening cysteine and the closing phenylalanine or tryptophan.

J gene,V gene,CDR3 protein
TRBJ2-7,TRBV6-5,ASRRQGMDEQY
TRBJ2-7,TRBV7-9,ASSLTLAGDEQY
TRBJ2-7,TRBV4-2,ASSQTLAVPSYEQY
TRBJ2-7,TRBV20-1,SAGGTSGEASYEQY
TRBJ1-5,TRBV18,ASSQAGNQPQH
TRBJ1-2,TRBV28,ASRPNPGQAVELNYGYT
TRBJ2-7,TRBV6-6,ASSRARYEQY
TRBJ2-1,TRBV9,ASSVGGSHYNEQF
TRBJ2-3,TRBV9,ASTKEAPDTQY
TRBJ2-1,TRBV28,ASSSGGAETYNEQF
TRBJ1-2,TRBV29-1,SDDSGGYGYT
TRBJ2-1,TRBV6-6,ASSWGSGLRDNEQF
TRBJ2-3,TRBV7-2,ASSLKVGDTDTQY
TRBJ1-1,TRBV6-2/TRBV6-3,ASRSQWGPDEAF
TRBJ2-4,TRBV21-1,ASHEVDKNIQY
TRBJ2-5,TRBV28,ASSSPRTYKQY
TRBJ1-4,TRBV20-1,SATTGNPTNEKLF
TRBJ2-1,TRBV20-1,SAGGRMKNNEQF
TRBJ1-1,TRBV6-5,ASREVDRTEAF
TRBJ2-7,TRBV10-3,AIALGAGVGYEQY
TRBJ2-1,TRBV6-5,ASSSSFGEQF
TRBJ2-5,TRBV7-3,ASSRYNQETQY
TRBJ2-1,TRBV20-1,SANSGPYNEQF
TRBJ2-4,TRBV6-5,ASSYSVEARGHIQY
TRBJ2-7,TRBV6-5,ASSDGTVGGQY
TRBJ2-2,TRBV27,ASSFNGRVDTGELF